This T cell receptor (beta chain) came from a study of T cells after yellow fever vaccination. The study's findings and limits: After the booster, about 95% of CD4 and more than 85% of CD8 primary-response clones were re-detected. Though it reached lower strength, the secondary response hit its peak faster, day 5 versus 15. Just a small share of clonotypes turned up in the CD4 compartment as well as the CD8 compartment.

Deletions cut 6 bases from V and 3 bases from J, with 12 bases between. The CDR3 covers 13 residues. At least ten counts were recorded for this clonotype. The antigen remains unidentified. TCRdb recomputed calls from the 5' RACE reads with MiXCR, one row per CDR3 protein. Of 60,000 to 75,000 distinct CDR3 sequences listed, approximately 7% are singletons. The V call is TRBV12-3 or TRBV12-4, the J call TRBJ2-7; D possibly corresponds to TRBD1 (6 bases). Source: CD8+ T cells sorted from PBMCs, taken more than 40 days after the first yellow fever vaccination. This receptor was identified in a young man who received the YFV17D yellow fever vaccine. Here the CDR3 reads CASRYRVGYEQYF. The CDR3 DNA reads TGTGCCAGCAGGTACAGGGTAGGCTACGAGCAGTACTTC.